This TCR beta chain derives from a study of a mutant IDH1 vaccine in newly diagnosed glioma. Overall study context: Vaccinations were initiated 4-6 weeks following radiotherapy alone, or were given together with temozolomide cycles. Of treated patients, around 60% were men and about 38% women, averaging around 40 years. Patients had received radiotherapy, temozolomide, or both previously, most receiving both. Overall study findings and caveats: Around 92% of patients showed vaccine-induced immune responses across multiple MHC alleles.

This CDR3 is built from 16 residues. In germline, CDR1 is SGHRS, CDR2 YFSETQ. This clone came up once. What it binds is unknown. Sequencing was performed with immunoSEQ multiplex PCR; in TCRdb, only in-frame clones are kept and a portion is missing. The data contain some 60,000 clones, roughly 80% of them singletons. Documented time point: week 11, during vaccination. The investigators gave 300 ug of mutant IDH1 20-mer peptide in each vaccine dose, together with topical imiquimod. This chain connects TRBV5-1 to TRBJ2-5; D may be TRBD2 (5 bases). The J call may be wrong; the DNA end is better matched by TRBJ2-7. This TCR derives from a man aged 25 to 40 with glioma. The sequenced sample was PBMCs, obtained from a glioma patient whose treatment included an IDH1 peptide vaccine. The CDR3 DNA reads as TGCGCCAGCAGCTCCTCCGGTTCTCTCGACTACTACGAGCAGTACTTC. It encodes CASSSSGSLDYYEQYF.